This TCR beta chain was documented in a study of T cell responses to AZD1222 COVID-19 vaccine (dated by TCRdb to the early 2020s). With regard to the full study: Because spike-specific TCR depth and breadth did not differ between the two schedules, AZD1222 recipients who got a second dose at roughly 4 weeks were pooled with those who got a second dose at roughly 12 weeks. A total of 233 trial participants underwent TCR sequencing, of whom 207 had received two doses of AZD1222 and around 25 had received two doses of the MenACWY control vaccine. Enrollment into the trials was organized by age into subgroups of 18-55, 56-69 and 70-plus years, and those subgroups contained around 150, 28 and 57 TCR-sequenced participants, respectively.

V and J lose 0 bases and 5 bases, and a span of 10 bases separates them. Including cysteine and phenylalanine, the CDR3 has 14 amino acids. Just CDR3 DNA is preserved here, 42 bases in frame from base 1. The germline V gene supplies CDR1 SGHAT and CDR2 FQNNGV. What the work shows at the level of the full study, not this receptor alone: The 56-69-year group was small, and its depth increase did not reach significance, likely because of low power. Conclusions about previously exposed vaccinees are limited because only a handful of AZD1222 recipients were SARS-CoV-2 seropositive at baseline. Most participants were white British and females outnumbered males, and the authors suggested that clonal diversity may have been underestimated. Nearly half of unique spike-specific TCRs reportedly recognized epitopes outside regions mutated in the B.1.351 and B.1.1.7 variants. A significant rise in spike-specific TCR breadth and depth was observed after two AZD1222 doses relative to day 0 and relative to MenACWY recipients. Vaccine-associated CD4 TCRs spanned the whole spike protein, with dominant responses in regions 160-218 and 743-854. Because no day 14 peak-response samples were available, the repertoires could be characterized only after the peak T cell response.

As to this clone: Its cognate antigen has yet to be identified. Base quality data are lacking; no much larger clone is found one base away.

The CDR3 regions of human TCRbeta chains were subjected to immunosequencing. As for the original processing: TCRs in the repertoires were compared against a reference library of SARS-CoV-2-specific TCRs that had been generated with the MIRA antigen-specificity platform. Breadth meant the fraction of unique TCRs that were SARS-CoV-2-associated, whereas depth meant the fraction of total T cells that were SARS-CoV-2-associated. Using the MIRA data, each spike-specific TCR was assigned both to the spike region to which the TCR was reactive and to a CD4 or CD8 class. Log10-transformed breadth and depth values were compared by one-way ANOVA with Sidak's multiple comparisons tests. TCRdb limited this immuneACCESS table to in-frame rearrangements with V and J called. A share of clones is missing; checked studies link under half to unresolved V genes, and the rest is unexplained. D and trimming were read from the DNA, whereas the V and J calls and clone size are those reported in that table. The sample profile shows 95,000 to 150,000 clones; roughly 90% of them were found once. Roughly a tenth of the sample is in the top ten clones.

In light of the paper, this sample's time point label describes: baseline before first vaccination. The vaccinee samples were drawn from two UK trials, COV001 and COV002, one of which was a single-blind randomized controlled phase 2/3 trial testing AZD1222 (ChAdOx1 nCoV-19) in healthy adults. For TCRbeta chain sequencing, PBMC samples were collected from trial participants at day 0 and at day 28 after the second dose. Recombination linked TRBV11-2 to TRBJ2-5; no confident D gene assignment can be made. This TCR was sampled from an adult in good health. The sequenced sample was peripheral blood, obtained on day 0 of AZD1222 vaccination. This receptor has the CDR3 CASSLDPGSETQYF. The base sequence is TGTGCCAGCAGCTTAGACCCGGGCAGCGAGACCCAGTACTTC. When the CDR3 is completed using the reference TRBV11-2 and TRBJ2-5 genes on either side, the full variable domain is EAGVAQSPRYKIIEKRQSVAFWCNPISGHATLYWYQQILGQGPKLLIQFQNNGVVDDSQLPKDRFSAERLKGVDSTLKIQPAKLEDSAVYLCASSLDPGSETQYFGPGTRLLVL.